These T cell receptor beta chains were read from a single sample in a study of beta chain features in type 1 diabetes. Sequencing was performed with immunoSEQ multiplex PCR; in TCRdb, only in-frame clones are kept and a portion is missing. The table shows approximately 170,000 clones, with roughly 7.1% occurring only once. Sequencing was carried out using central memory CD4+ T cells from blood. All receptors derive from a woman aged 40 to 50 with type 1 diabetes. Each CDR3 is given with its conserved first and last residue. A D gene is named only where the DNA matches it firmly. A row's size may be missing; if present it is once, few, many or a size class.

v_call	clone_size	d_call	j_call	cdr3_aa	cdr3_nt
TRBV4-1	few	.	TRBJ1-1	CASSQPGRRGNTEAFF	TGCGCCAGCAGCCAACCTGGGCGCAGGGGGAACACTGAAGCTTTCTTT
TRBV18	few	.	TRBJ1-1	CASSPQRDTEAFF	TGTGCCAGCTCACCTCAGAGGGACACTGAAGCTTTCTTT
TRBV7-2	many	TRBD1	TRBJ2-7	CASSVDRGWHEQYF	TGTGCCAGCAGCGTCGACAGGGGTTGGCACGAGCAGTACTTC
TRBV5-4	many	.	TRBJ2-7	CASSFDTSSYEQYF	TGTGCCAGCAGCTTTGACACTTCCTCCTACGAGCAGTACTTC
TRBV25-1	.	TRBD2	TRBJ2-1	CASRTSGRGNEQFF	TGTGCCAGTAGGACTAGCGGGAGAGGCAATGAGCAGTTCTTC
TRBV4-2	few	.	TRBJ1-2	CASSQSRQEYYGYTF	TGTGCCAGCAGCCAGAGCCGACAGGAGTATTATGGCTACACCTTC
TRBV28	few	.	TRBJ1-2	CASSYGPDSYGYTF	TGTGCCAGCAGTTACGGGCCGGACTCCTATGGCTACACCTTC
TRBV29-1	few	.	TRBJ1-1	CSAEGPWGGLNTEAFF	TGCAGCGCCGAGGGGCCTTGGGGGGGACTTAACACTGAAGCTTTCTTT
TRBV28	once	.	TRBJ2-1	CASSVRRDGSNEQFF	TGTGCCAGCAGTGTTAGGCGGGACGGTAGCAATGAGCAGTTCTTC
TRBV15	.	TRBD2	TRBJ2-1	CATSRGLAGGPGGEQFF	TGTGCCACCAGCAGGGGACTAGCGGGAGGGCCTGGAGGTGAGCAGTTCTTC